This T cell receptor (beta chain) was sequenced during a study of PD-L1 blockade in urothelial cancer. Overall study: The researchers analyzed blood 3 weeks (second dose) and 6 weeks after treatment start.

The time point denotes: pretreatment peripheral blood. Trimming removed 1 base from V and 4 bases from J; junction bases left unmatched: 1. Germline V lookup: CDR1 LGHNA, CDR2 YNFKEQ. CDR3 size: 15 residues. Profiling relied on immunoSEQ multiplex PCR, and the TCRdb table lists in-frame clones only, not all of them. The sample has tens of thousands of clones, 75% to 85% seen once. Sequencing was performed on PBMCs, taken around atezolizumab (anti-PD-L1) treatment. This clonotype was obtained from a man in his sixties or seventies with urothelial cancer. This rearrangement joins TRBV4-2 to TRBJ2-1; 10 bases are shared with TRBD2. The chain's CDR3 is CASSQGLAGYNEQFF. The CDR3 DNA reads TGTGCCAGCAGCCAAGGACTAGCGGGTTACAATGAGCAGTTCTTC.